This is a list of T cell receptor beta chains from one sample in a study of regulatory T cells in long-lasting Graves disease. Via MiXCR, TCRdb re-called the multiplex PCR reads, giving one row per CDR3 protein. Of about 320,000 distinct CDR3 sequences in the sample, about 18% were seen once. The specimen comprised peripheral blood mononuclear cells (PBMCs), sampled at new diagnosis, from a patient treated with antithyroid drugs. These receptors came from a female donor with Graves disease. Each CDR3 is given with its conserved first and last residue. The D gene is left open where the match is weak. Only part of the rows carry a size: once, few, many, or a class if the clone is expanded.

j_gene: TRBJ2-3; v_gene: TRBV5-1; d_gene: TRBD2; abundance: few; CDR3aa: CASSLSSPAGGQNTQYF; CDR3nt: TGCGCCAGCAGCTTGAGTAGTCCAGCGGGAGGGCAAAATACGCAGTATTTT
j_gene: TRBJ1-1; v_gene: TRBV20-1; d_gene: -; abundance: few; CDR3aa: CSATPDPNTEAFF; CDR3nt: TGCAGTGCTACCCCCGACCCGAACACTGAAGCTTTCTTT
j_gene: TRBJ1-1; v_gene: TRBV6-1; d_gene: TRBD1; abundance: -; CDR3aa: CASSEEGQATEAFF; CDR3nt: TGTGCCAGCAGTGAAGAGGGACAGGCCACTGAAGCTTTCTTT
j_gene: TRBJ2-7; v_gene: TRBV18; d_gene: TRBD1; abundance: many; CDR3aa: CASSPLGQGAHEQYF; CDR3nt: TGTGCCAGCTCCCCTTTAGGACAGGGGGCGCACGAGCAGTACTTC
j_gene: TRBJ1-6; v_gene: TRBV5-1; d_gene: TRBD1; abundance: many; CDR3aa: CASTLRTGDNSPLHF; CDR3nt: TGCGCCAGCACCCTACGGACAGGCGATAATTCACCCCTCCACTTT
j_gene: TRBJ2-5; v_gene: TRBV5-1; d_gene: -; abundance: many; CDR3aa: CASSSNGQSRGETQYF; CDR3nt: TGCGCCAGCAGCTCGAACGGACAGTCCCGGGGAGAGACCCAGTACTTC
j_gene: TRBJ2-1; v_gene: TRBV19; d_gene: TRBD2; abundance: many; CDR3aa: CGTSARPGYNEQFF; CDR3nt: TGTGGGACTAGCGCGAGACCGGGCTACAATGAGCAGTTCTTC
j_gene: TRBJ2-3; v_gene: TRBV5-1; d_gene: -; abundance: few; CDR3aa: CASQNRDLVDTQYF; CDR3nt: TGCGCCAGCCAAAACAGGGATTTGGTAGATACGCAGTATTTT
j_gene: TRBJ2-1; v_gene: TRBV7-8; d_gene: TRBD1; abundance: many; CDR3aa: CASTLTGPLNNEQFF; CDR3nt: TGTGCCAGCACTTTGACAGGGCCCCTTAACAATGAGCAGTTCTTC
j_gene: TRBJ2-1; v_gene: TRBV11-2; d_gene: -; abundance: many; CDR3aa: CASSSRRSYNEQFF; CDR3nt: TGTGCCAGCAGCTCACGTCGCTCCTACAATGAGCAGTTCTTC
j_gene: TRBJ2-1; v_gene: TRBV19; d_gene: TRBD1; abundance: many; CDR3aa: CASRTRTGAPGGNEQFF; CDR3nt: TGTGCCAGTAGAACGAGGACAGGGGCGCCCGGTGGGAATGAGCAGTTCTTC
j_gene: TRBJ2-1; v_gene: TRBV28; d_gene: -; abundance: many; CDR3aa: CASTLGPYNEQFF; CDR3nt: TGTGCCAGCACCCTTGGTCCCTACAATGAGCAGTTCTTC
j_gene: TRBJ2-1; v_gene: TRBV5-1; d_gene: TRBD2; abundance: many; CDR3aa: CASSLSRELGGEQFF; CDR3nt: TGCGCCAGCAGCTTGTCGCGGGAGCTCGGGGGTGAGCAGTTCTTC
j_gene: TRBJ2-7; v_gene: TRBV20-1; d_gene: -; abundance: many; CDR3aa: CSASLWGQTYEQYF; CDR3nt: TGCAGTGCTAGTTTATGGGGCCAGACCTACGAGCAGTACTTC
j_gene: TRBJ2-7; v_gene: TRBV19; d_gene: TRBD1; abundance: -; CDR3aa: CASSIGWRSEGGNEQYF; CDR3nt: TGTGCCAGTAGTATAGGTTGGCGAAGCGAAGGGGGCAACGAGCAGTACTTC
j_gene: TRBJ1-4; v_gene: TRBV5-1; d_gene: -; abundance: -; CDR3aa: CASSSRQTEKLFF; CDR3nt: TGCGCCAGCAGCTCAAGGCAAACTGAAAAACTGTTTTTT
j_gene: TRBJ2-2; v_gene: TRBV2; d_gene: -; abundance: many; CDR3aa: CATSRDRGRLAGTTGELFF; CDR3nt: TGTGCCACCAGCCGGGACAGGGGTAGGCTAGCGGGAACCACCGGGGAGCTGTTTTTT
j_gene: TRBJ2-3; v_gene: TRBV10-1; d_gene: TRBD1; abundance: many; CDR3aa: CASSASGQGAGTQYF; CDR3nt: TGCGCCAGCAGTGCTTCGGGACAGGGGGCAGGTACGCAGTATTTT
j_gene: TRBJ2-7; v_gene: TRBV28; d_gene: TRBD1; abundance: many; CDR3aa: CASSLISRDRYEQYF; CDR3nt: TGTGCCAGCAGTTTAATATCCCGGGACAGGTACGAGCAGTACTTC
j_gene: TRBJ1-2; v_gene: TRBV6-1; d_gene: TRBD1; abundance: many; CDR3aa: CASSTLAQGAGYGYTF; CDR3nt: TGTGCCAGCAGCACCCTTGCCCAGGGGGCAGGGTATGGCTACACCTTC
j_gene: TRBJ1-1; v_gene: TRBV30; d_gene: TRBD1; abundance: many; CDR3aa: CAWSGGQVEAFF; CDR3nt: TGTGCCTGGAGTGGGGGACAGGTCGAAGCTTTCTTT
j_gene: TRBJ2-2; v_gene: TRBV24-1; d_gene: TRBD1; abundance: many; CDR3aa: CATSDLRGTGVTGELFF; CDR3nt: TGTGCCACCAGTGATTTGCGAGGGACAGGGGTTACCGGGGAGCTGTTTTTT
j_gene: TRBJ1-1; v_gene: TRBV30; d_gene: -; abundance: once; CDR3aa: CAWSDQRVPRAFF; CDR3nt: TGTGCCTGGAGTGACCAGCGCGTACCGCGAGCTTTCTTT
j_gene: TRBJ2-1; v_gene: TRBV6-5; d_gene: -; abundance: many; CDR3aa: CASSYSESSYNEQFF; CDR3nt: TGTGCCAGCAGTTACTCGGAGAGCTCCTACAATGAGCAGTTCTTC
j_gene: TRBJ1-1; v_gene: TRBV3-1; d_gene: TRBD1; abundance: many; CDR3aa: CASSQEEGAYTEAFF; CDR3nt: TGTGCCAGCAGCCAAGAGGAGGGGGCGTACACTGAAGCTTTCTTT
j_gene: TRBJ2-1; v_gene: TRBV6-2/TRBV6-3; d_gene: -; abundance: many; CDR3aa: CASMGQGPEQFF; CDR3nt: TGTGCCAGCATGGGTCAGGGCCCTGAGCAGTTCTTC
j_gene: TRBJ1-2; v_gene: TRBV2; d_gene: TRBD1; abundance: many; CDR3aa: CASRGDRGGYTF; CDR3nt: TGTGCCAGCAGAGGGGACAGGGGGGGCTACACCTTC
j_gene: TRBJ1-2; v_gene: TRBV27; d_gene: TRBD1; abundance: many; CDR3aa: CASSLTWGRGLNYGYTF; CDR3nt: TGTGCCAGCAGTTTAACCTGGGGGAGGGGGCTAAACTATGGCTACACCTTC
j_gene: TRBJ2-7; v_gene: TRBV11-2; d_gene: TRBD2; abundance: -; CDR3aa: CASSLAGTSGISYEQYF; CDR3nt: TGTGCCAGCAGCTTAGCCGGGACTAGCGGGATAAGTTACGAGCAGTACTTC
j_gene: TRBJ1-1; v_gene: TRBV24-1; d_gene: TRBD1; abundance: -; CDR3aa: CATSDPGTGGRPVAEAFF; CDR3nt: TGTGCCACCAGTGATCCCGGGACAGGGGGCCGCCCTGTTGCTGAAGCTTTCTTT
j_gene: TRBJ2-1; v_gene: TRBV7-7; d_gene: TRBD2; abundance: many; CDR3aa: CASSRAGGVDEQFF; CDR3nt: TGTGCTAGCAGTCGAGCGGGAGGGGTGGATGAGCAGTTCTTC
j_gene: TRBJ2-1; v_gene: TRBV5-1; d_gene: TRBD2; abundance: -; CDR3aa: CASSILAGTAYNEQFF; CDR3nt: TGCGCCAGCAGCATACTAGCGGGAACGGCCTACAATGAGCAGTTCTTC
j_gene: TRBJ2-7; v_gene: TRBV14; d_gene: TRBD1; abundance: few; CDR3aa: CASSQRSGTVAYEQYF; CDR3nt: TGTGCCAGCAGCCAACGATCCGGGACAGTCGCCTACGAGCAGTACTTC
j_gene: TRBJ2-7; v_gene: TRBV6-1; d_gene: TRBD2; abundance: many; CDR3aa: CASSTASGRYKQYF; CDR3nt: TGTGCCAGCAGTACCGCTAGCGGGAGGTATAAGCAGTACTTC
j_gene: TRBJ2-1; v_gene: TRBV6-4; d_gene: TRBD2; abundance: -; CDR3aa: CASSEAGGLRTSGGNEQFF; CDR3nt: TGTGCCAGCAGTGAAGCTGGAGGGTTACGGACTAGCGGAGGCAATGAGCAGTTCTTC
j_gene: TRBJ1-2; v_gene: TRBV9; d_gene: -; abundance: once; CDR3aa: CASSVGDTGHGYTF; CDR3nt: TGTGCCAGCAGCGTAGGGGATACCGGACATGGCTACACCTTC
j_gene: TRBJ2-3; v_gene: TRBV5-1; d_gene: TRBD2; abundance: -; CDR3aa: CASSAAGGRALDTQYF; CDR3nt: TGCGCCAGCAGCGCGGCGGGCGGGAGGGCCTTAGATACGCAGTATTTT
j_gene: TRBJ2-2; v_gene: TRBV3-1; d_gene: -; abundance: -; CDR3aa: CASSWVEGYPGQAGELFF; CDR3nt: TGTGCCAGCAGCTGGGTAGAGGGCTACCCCGGGCAGGCCGGGGAGCTGTTTTTT
j_gene: TRBJ1-4; v_gene: TRBV5-5; d_gene: TRBD1; abundance: many; CDR3aa: CASTLSGQPNEKLFF; CDR3nt: TGTGCCAGCACCCTCTCGGGACAGCCTAATGAAAAACTGTTTTTT
j_gene: TRBJ2-5; v_gene: TRBV27; d_gene: TRBD1; abundance: many; CDR3aa: CASSPNVGQGARETQYF; CDR3nt: TGTGCCAGCAGTCCTAACGTTGGACAGGGGGCTAGAGAGACCCAGTACTTC
j_gene: TRBJ1-5; v_gene: TRBV5-1; d_gene: -; abundance: many; CDR3aa: CASSFQGNNQPQHF; CDR3nt: TGTGCCAGCAGCTTTCAAGGGAACAATCAGCCCCAGCATTTT
j_gene: TRBJ2-5; v_gene: TRBV10-3; d_gene: -; abundance: many; CDR3aa: CAISPAVRGDQYF; CDR3nt: TGTGCCATCAGCCCCGCTGTCAGGGGGGACCAGTACTTC
j_gene: TRBJ2-7; v_gene: TRBV9; d_gene: -; abundance: -; CDR3aa: CASSVYEGSYEQYF; CDR3nt: TGTGCCAGCAGCGTGTATGAGGGATCCTACGAGCAGTACTTC
j_gene: TRBJ2-4; v_gene: TRBV12-3/TRBV12-4; d_gene: TRBD2; abundance: -; CDR3aa: CASSNLAETSGRAKNIQYF; CDR3nt: TGTGCCAGCAGCAACTTGGCGGAAACTAGCGGGAGGGCCAAAAACATTCAGTACTTC